The clone carrying this T cell receptor (beta chain) appeared once. Its matching antigen is unknown. Clones were sequenced by immunoSEQ multiplex PCR, and TCRdb holds only the in-frame ones, with some missing. The sample contains tens of thousands of clones, over 65% of which appear only once. This sample was taken from a study of radiotherapy plus CTLA-4 blockade in lung cancer. Study overall: Disease control was seen in about 30% of patients, objective responses in 18%.

The study gave focal radiation plus ipilimumab CTLA-4 blockade to patients with chemo-refractory metastatic non-small-cell lung cancer. Study-level points and caveats: In blood, tumor-derived TCR clones expanded after radiotherapy plus ipilimumab.

This sequence originates from a human donor with non-small cell lung cancer who had a complete response to radiotherapy plus ipilimumab. Sequencing used peripheral blood, obtained from a patient treated with radiotherapy plus ipilimumab.

The CDR3 DNA reads as TGTGCCAGCAGTGCTGAGCGGGGGGGCGGGAATGAGCAGTTCTTC. As protein: CASSAERGGGNEQFF. The rearrangement links TRBV2 to TRBJ2-1; TRBD2 agrees at 10 bases. The CDR3 has 15 residues. Germline-derived CDR1 and CDR2 are SNHLY and FYNNEI. The V gene end was trimmed by 4 bases and the J gene end by 7 bases; junction bases not matched to a gene: 7.